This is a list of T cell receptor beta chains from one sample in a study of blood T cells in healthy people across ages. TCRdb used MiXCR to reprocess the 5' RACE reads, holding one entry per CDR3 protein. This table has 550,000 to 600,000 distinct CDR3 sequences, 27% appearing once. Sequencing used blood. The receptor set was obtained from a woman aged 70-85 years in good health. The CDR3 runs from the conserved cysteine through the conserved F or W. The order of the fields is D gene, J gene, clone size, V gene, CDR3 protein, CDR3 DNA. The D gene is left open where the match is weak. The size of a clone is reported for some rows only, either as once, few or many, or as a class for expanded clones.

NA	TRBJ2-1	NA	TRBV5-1	CASSRTWIRGGYNEQFF	TGCGCCAGCAGCCGCACATGGATAAGGGGGGGCTACAATGAGCAGTTCTTC
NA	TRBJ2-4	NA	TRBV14	CASLWDCLAKNIQYF	TGTGCCAGCCTTTGGGACTGTTTAGCCAAAAACATTCAGTACTTC
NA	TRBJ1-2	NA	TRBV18	CASSPPRTENYGYTF	TGTGCCAGCTCACCACCGAGGACAGAAAACTATGGCTACACCTTC
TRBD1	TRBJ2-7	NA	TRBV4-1	CASSQVLTGDSSYEQYF	TGCGCCAGCAGCCAAGTCCTGACAGGGGACAGCTCCTACGAGCAGTACTTC
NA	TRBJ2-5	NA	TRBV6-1	CASNTASGATQYF	TGTGCCAGCAATACAGCCTCGGGGGCGACCCAGTACTTC
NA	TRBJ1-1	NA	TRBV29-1	CSAVGHSNTEAFF	TGCAGCGCCGTCGGACACTCGAACACTGAAGCTTTCTTT
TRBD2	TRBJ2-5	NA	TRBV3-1	CASSHRLPASGGGETQYF	TGTGCCAGCAGCCACCGCCTTCCGGCTAGCGGGGGAGGAGAGACCCAGTACTTC
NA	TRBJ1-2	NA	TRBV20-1	CSAWDTTGPGYTF	TGCAGTGCATGGGACACCACGGGTCCTGGCTACACCTTC
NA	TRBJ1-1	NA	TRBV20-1	CSGRSGANTEAFF	TGCAGTGGAAGGTCTGGGGCGAACACTGAAGCTTTCTTT
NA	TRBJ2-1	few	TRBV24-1	CATSDLRGYNEQFF	TGTGCCACCAGTGATTTGAGAGGATACAATGAGCAGTTCTTC
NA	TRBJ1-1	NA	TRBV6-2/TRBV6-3	CASSYQTGRGETEAFF	TGTGCCAGCAGTTATCAAACGGGCCGTGGGGAAACTGAAGCTTTCTTT
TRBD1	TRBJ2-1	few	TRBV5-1	CASSLAGTGFLNEQFF	TGCGCCAGCAGCTTGGCGGGGACAGGGTTCTTGAATGAGCAGTTCTTC
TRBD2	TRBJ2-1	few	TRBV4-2	CASSVNLVAGGKNEQFF	TGTGCCAGCAGCGTCAATTTGGTAGCGGGGGGAAAGAATGAGCAGTTCTTC
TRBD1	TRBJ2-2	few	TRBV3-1	CASSQGTGDTGELFF	TGTGCCAGCAGCCAAGGGACAGGGGACACCGGGGAGCTGTTTTTT
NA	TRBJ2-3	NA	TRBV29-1	CIIRDHFTDTQYF	TGCATCATTCGGGACCATTTCACAGATACGCAGTATTTT
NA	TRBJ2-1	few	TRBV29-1	CSVEEAVDEQFF	TGCAGCGTTGAAGAAGCGGTGGATGAGCAGTTCTTC
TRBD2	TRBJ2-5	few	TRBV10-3	CAISRLAGAQETQYF	TGTGCCATCAGTAGACTAGCGGGAGCTCAAGAGACCCAGTACTTC
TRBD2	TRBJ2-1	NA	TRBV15	CATSRPSGGLSYNEQFF	TGTGCCACCAGCAGGCCTAGCGGGGGCCTCTCCTACAATGAGCAGTTCTTC
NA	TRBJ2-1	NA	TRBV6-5	CASSYRETSYNEQFF	TGTGCCAGCAGTTACAGGGAAACCTCCTACAATGAGCAGTTCTTC
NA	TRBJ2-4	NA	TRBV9	CASSVEAEINIQYF	TGTGCCAGCAGCGTAGAAGCGGAGATTAACATTCAGTACTTC
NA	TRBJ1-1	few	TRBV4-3	CASSQELQGGYRAFF	TGCGCCAGCAGCCAAGAGCTACAGGGTGGTTACAGAGCTTTCTTT
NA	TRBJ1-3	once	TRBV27	CASSFREGNTIYF	TGTGCCAGCAGTTTCAGGGAAGGAAACACCATATATTTT
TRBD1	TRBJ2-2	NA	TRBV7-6	CAGRAGTGTNGELFF	TGTGCCGGCAGAGCCGGGACAGGGACCAACGGGGAGCTGTTTTTT
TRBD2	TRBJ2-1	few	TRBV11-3	CASKTSAVSGEQFF	TGTGCCAGTAAAACTAGCGCCGTTTCCGGTGAGCAGTTCTTC
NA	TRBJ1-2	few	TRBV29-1	CSVEWGNYGYTF	TGCAGCGTTGAATGGGGGAACTATGGCTACACCTTC
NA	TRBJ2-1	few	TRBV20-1	CSARPAGWSSYNEQFF	TGCAGTGCTAGACCCGCAGGGTGGAGCTCCTACAATGAGCAGTTCTTC
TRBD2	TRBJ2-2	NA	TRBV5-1	CASSFSGASNTGELFF	TGCGCCAGCAGCTTTAGCGGGGCCTCAAACACCGGGGAGCTGTTTTTT
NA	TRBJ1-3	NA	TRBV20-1	CSARGQGMVSGNTIYF	TGCAGTGCTAGAGGTCAGGGTATGGTCTCTGGAAACACCATATATTTT
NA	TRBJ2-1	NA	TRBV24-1	CATSGRPTYNEQFF	TGTGCCACCAGTGGCCGGCCTACCTACAATGAGCAGTTCTTC
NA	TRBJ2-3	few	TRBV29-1	CSVPKARAGAFTDTQYF	TGCAGCGTTCCAAAGGCGAGGGCAGGGGCGTTCACAGATACGCAGTATTTT
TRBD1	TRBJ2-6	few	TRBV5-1	CASSPRPDRVGLDGANVLTF	TGCGCCAGCAGCCCCCGTCCTGACAGGGTTGGTCTGGATGGGGCCAACGTCCTGACTTTC
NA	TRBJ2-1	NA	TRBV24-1	CATSDTGGRVDNEQFF	TGTGCCACCAGTGACACGGGGGGCAGGGTGGACAATGAGCAGTTCTTC
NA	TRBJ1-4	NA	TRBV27	CASSKQGGSRKSTNEKLFF	TGTGCCAGTAGCAAACAGGGAGGGTCTCGCAAATCAACTAATGAAAAACTGTTTTTT
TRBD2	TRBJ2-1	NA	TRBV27	CASSLERGGRAESYNEQFF	TGTGCCAGCAGTTTGGAGCGGGGGGGCCGGGCCGAATCCTACAATGAGCAGTTCTTC
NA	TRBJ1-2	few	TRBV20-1	CSARVEPYGYTF	TGCAGTGCTAGGGTAGAGCCTTATGGCTACACCTTC
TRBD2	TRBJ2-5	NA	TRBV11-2	CASSLTSGGVLETQYF	TGTGCCAGCAGCTTAACTAGCGGGGGGGTGCTGGAGACCCAGTACTTC
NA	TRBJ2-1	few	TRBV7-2	CASSLGAQVDEQFF	TGTGCCAGCAGCTTAGGAGCCCAAGTCGATGAGCAGTTCTTC
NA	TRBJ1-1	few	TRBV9	CASSVGRLSNTEAFF	TGTGCCAGCAGCGTCGGACGGCTCTCGAACACTGAAGCTTTCTTT
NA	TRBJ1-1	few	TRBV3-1	CASSEFSGDTEAFF	TGTGCCAGCAGCGAATTTTCAGGGGACACTGAAGCTTTCTTT
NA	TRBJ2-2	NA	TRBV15	CATSSDRTNTGELFF	TGTGCCACCAGCAGCGACAGAACGAACACCGGGGAGCTGTTTTTT
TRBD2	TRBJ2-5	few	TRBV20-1	CSVITSGKGKETQYF	TGCAGTGTAATAACTAGCGGCAAAGGGAAAGAGACCCAGTACTTC
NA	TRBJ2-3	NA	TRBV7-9	CASSLRGTRTDTQYF	TGTGCCAGCAGCTTACGGGGGACCCGCACAGATACGCAGTATTTT
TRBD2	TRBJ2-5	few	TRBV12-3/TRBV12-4	CASSFSAGGQGTQYF	TGTGCCAGCAGTTTTTCAGCGGGGGGCCAAGGGACCCAGTACTTC
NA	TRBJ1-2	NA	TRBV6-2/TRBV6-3	CASTYYRAGGYTF	TGTGCCTCCACCTACTACAGAGCCGGTGGCTACACCTTC
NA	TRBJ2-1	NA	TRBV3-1	CASSQARGTYNEQFF	TGTGCCAGCAGCCAAGCGCGGGGTACCTACAATGAGCAGTTCTTC
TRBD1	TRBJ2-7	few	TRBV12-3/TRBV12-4	CASSLSQGAGEQYF	TGTGCCAGCAGTTTGTCCCAGGGGGCCGGGGAGCAGTACTTC
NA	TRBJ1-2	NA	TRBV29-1	CSDLNDGNYGYTF	TGCAGCGACCTTAACGACGGAAACTATGGCTACACCTTC
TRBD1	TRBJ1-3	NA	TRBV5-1	CASSIHGTAVGNTIYF	TGCGCCAGCAGTATTCACGGGACAGCTGTCGGAAACACCATATATTTT
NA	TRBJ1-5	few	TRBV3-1	CASSQRAGGGNQPQHF	TGTGCCAGCAGCCAGCGCGCCGGGGGCGGCAATCAGCCCCAGCATTTT
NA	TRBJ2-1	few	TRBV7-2	CASSLNMGEQFF	TGTGCCAGCAGCTTAAATATGGGTGAGCAGTTCTTC
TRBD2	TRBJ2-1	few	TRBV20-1	CSATTSGFYNEQFF	TGCAGTGCCACCACTAGCGGCTTCTACAATGAGCAGTTCTTC
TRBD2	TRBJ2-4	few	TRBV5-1	CASSFQTSGENIQYF	TGCGCCAGCAGCTTTCAAACTAGCGGGGAAAACATTCAGTACTTC
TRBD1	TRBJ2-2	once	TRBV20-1	CSATRTGFDTGELFF	TGCAGTGCTACCCGGACAGGGTTTGACACCGGGGAGCTGTTTTTT
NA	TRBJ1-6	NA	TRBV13	CASSARRTYNSPLHF	TGTGCCAGCAGCGCCCGGCGAACCTATAATTCACCCCTCCACTTT
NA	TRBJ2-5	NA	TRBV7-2	CASSLSDRPYQETQYF	TGTGCCAGCAGCTTATCGGACCGTCCCTACCAAGAGACCCAGTACTTC
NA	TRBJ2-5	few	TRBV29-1	CSVSGAIQETQYF	TGCAGCGTCTCAGGTGCCATCCAAGAGACCCAGTACTTC
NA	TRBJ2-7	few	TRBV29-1	CSVGALSGEQYF	TGCAGCGTTGGGGCCCTCTCCGGCGAGCAGTACTTC
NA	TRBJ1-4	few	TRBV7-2	CASSFREGGVYEKLFF	TGTGCCAGCAGCTTCAGGGAGGGAGGGGTTTATGAAAAACTGTTTTTT